The 6 T cell receptor beta chains reported below all come from one sample, sequenced in a study of graft-versus-host responses after intestinal transplantation (dated by TCRdb to the early 2020s). The intended sense of this specimen's time point label: cells obtained before transplantation from donor or recipient. Library preparation employed the immunoSEQ multiplex PCR assay. TCRdb limited this immuneACCESS table to in-frame rearrangements with V and J called. A share of clones is missing; checked studies link under half to unresolved V genes, and the rest is unexplained. The sample records approximately 130,000 clones, more than 80% of which are singletons. Around 0.16% of the sample rests with the top ten. These receptors have no known antigen. Sequencing used unstimulated CD4+ T cells sorted from spleen or lymph node cells, obtained before intestinal transplant. Every receptor here comes from a human donor who received an intestinal transplant.

In this sample, this clone turned up a few times. The rearrangement links TRBV6-1 to TRBJ1-6; D is unclear. CDR3 length equals 15 residues. Germline assignment: CDR1 MNHNS and CDR2 SASEGT. Trimming left V 1 base short and J 11 bases short, with 15 bases between. The CDR3 nucleotides read TGTGCCAGCAGTGAAGGGTACACGTGGCCGACACCCCTCCACTTT. Translating gives CASSEGYTWPTPLHF.

The chain employs TRBV30 and TRBJ2-1; the D call may be TRBD1 or TRBD2 (5 bases each). Trimming left V 2 bases short and J 6 bases short, with 17 bases between. CDR1 and CDR2 from the germline V gene are GTSNPN and SVGIG (reference sequence). This CDR3 has 15 residues. Here the CDR3 DNA reads TGTGCCTGGAGTTACGAGGGGAGACCCCCCAATGAGCAGTTCTTC. Amino acid sequence: CAWSYEGRPPNEQFF.

The V gene is TRBV10-3, the J gene TRBJ1-1; 7 bases are shared with TRBD1. V lost 2 bases and J lost 3; bases outside the gene matches: 6. Germline V gives CDR1 ENHRY, CDR2 SYGVKD. The CDR3 length is 15 residues. CDR3 protein: CAISERGGADTEAFF. The DNA of the CDR3 is TGTGCCATCAGTGAGAGAGGGGGCGCGGACACTGAAGCTTTCTTT.

Concerning this clone itself: Relative to the germline gene, one junction end is altered; a read error may explain this. The chain links TRBV6-5 to TRBJ1-5; D not certain. The germline V gene encodes CDR1 MNHEY and CDR2 SVGAGI. The CDR3 has 14 residues. The chain's CDR3 is CVSSQSYGGQPQHF. The CDR3 DNA reads TGTGTCAGCAGTCAATCCTATGGAGGCCAGCCCCAGCATTTT.

The chain recombines TRBV7-6 with TRBJ2-3, with 7 positions matching TRBD2. Trimming removed 5 bases from V and 0 bases from J; junction bases left unmatched: 2. Germline V gene lookup returns CDR1 SGHVS and CDR2 FNYEAQ. This CDR3 has 14 residues. CDR3 nucleotides: TGTGCCAGCAGCCCCGGGGGGAGCACAGATACGCAGTATTTT. Translating it yields CASSPGGSTDTQYF.

The chain recombines TRBV5-5 with TRBJ2-2; 11 positions agree with TRBD2. The CDR3 runs to 18 residues. Trimming cost V 3 bases and J 3 bases; bases outside gene matches: 10. Looked up from germline, CDR1 is SGHKS and CDR2 is YYEKEE (reference sequence). This chain's CDR3 is CASSSAASSGGYTGELFF. The CDR3 DNA reads TGTGCCAGCAGCTCTGCTGCGTCTAGCGGGGGGTACACCGGGGAGCTGTTTTTT.